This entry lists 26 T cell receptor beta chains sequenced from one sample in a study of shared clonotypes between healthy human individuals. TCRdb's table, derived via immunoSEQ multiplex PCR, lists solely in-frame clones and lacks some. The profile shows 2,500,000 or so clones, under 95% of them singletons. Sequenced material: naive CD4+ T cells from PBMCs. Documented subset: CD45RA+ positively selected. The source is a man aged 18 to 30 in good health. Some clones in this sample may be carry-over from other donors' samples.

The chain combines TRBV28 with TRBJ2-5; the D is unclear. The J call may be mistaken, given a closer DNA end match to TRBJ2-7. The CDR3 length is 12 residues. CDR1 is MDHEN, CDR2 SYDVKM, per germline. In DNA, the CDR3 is TGTGCCAGCAGTTTACTCGTTGGCGAGCAGTACTTC. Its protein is CASSLLVGEQYF.

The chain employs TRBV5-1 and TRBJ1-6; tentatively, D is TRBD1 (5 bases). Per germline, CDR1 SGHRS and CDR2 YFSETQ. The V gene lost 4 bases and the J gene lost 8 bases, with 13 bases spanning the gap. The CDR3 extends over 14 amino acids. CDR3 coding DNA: TGCGCCAGCAGCCTCCTTTCGGGGGATTCACCCCTCCACTTT. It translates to CASSLLSGDSPLHF.

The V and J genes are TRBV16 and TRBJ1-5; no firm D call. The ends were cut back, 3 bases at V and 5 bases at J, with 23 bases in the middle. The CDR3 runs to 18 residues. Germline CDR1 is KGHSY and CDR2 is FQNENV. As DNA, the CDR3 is TGTGCCAGCAGCCACCACCTTAACCGGGGTGCTGCCTATCAGCCCCAGCATTTT. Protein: CASSHHLNRGAAYQPQHF.

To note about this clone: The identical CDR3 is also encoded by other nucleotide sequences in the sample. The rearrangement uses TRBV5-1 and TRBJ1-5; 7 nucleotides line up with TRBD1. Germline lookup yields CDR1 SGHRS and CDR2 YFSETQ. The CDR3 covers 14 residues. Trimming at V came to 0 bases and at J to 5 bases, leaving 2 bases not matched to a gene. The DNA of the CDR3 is TGCGCCAGCAGCTTGGGACAGGGAGATCAGCCCCAGCATTTT. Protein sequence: CASSLGQGDQPQHF.

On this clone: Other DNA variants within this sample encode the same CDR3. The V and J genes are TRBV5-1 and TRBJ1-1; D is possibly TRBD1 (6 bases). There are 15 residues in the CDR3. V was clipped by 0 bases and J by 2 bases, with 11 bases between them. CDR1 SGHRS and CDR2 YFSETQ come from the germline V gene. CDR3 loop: CASSLVGGGNTEAFF. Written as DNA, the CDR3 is TGCGCCAGCAGCTTGGTCGGGGGCGGAAACACTGAAGCTTTCTTT.

The CDR3 sequence: CASVRDRGTGELFF. The CDR3 DNA reads as TGTGCCAGTGTCCGGGACAGGGGCACCGGGGAGCTGTTTTTT. The chain combines TRBV19 with TRBJ2-2, with TRBD1 matching 10 bases. This CDR3 has 14 residues. J gave up 4 bases and V 8 bases, and 4 bases lay outside the gene matches. Germline V CDR1 and CDR2: LNHDA, SQIVND (reference sequence).

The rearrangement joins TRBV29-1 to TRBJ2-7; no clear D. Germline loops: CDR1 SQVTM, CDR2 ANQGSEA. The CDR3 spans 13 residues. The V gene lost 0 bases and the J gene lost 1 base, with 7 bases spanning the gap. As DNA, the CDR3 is TGCAGCGTTGAAGATCCCATTTCCTACGAGCAGTACTTC. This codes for CSVEDPISYEQYF.

CDR3 bases: TGTGCCAGCAGTTACTGGGGTGGGAATCGAGGTGAAAAACTGTTTTTT. Protein product: CASSYWGGNRGEKLFF. The chain uses TRBV6-5 and TRBJ1-4; D ambiguous. Trimming took off 1 base at V and 7 bases at J, with 16 bases between the two ends. The CDR3 spans 16 residues. Per germline, CDR1 MNHEY and CDR2 SVGAGI.

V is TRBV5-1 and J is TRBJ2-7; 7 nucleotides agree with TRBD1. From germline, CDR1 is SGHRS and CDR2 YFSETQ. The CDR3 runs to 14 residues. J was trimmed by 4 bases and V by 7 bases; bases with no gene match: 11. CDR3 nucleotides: TGCGCCAGCCGGCCCGCAGGGGGTATGTACGAGCAGTACTTC. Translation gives CASRPAGGMYEQYF.

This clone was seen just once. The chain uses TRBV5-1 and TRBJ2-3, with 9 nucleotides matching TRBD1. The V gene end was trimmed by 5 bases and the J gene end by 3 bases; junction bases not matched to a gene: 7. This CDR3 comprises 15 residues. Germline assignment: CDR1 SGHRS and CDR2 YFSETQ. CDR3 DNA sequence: TGCGCCAGCAGAACAGGGGGCGCGAGGACAGATACGCAGTATTTT. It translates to CASRTGGARTDTQYF.

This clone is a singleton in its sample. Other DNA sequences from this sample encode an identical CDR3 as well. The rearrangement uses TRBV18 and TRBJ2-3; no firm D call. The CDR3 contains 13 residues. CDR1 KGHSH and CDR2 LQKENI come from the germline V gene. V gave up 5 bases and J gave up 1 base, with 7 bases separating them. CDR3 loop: CASSLGGTDTQYF. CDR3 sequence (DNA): TGTGCCAGCTCATTAGGAGGCACAGATACGCAGTATTTT.

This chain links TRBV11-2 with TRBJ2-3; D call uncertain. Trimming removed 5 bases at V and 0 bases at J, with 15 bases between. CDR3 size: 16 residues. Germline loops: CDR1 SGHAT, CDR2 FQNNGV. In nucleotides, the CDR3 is TGTGCCAGCAGCCCGATTTTCGGTCTCAGCACAGATACGCAGTATTTT. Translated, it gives CASSPIFGLSTDTQYF.

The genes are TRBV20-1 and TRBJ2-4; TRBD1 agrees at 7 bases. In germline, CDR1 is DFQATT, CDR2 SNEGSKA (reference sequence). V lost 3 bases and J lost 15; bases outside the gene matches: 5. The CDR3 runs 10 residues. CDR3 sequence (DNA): TGCAGTGCTAGGGCGACAGGGTTGTACTTC. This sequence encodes CSARATGLYF.

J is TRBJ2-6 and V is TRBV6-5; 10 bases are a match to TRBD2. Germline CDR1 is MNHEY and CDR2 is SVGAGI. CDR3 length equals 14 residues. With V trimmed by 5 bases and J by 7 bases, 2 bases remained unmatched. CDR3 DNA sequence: TGTGCCAGCAGTAGCGGGAGGGCCGCCAACGTCCTGACTTTC. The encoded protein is CASSSGRAANVLTF.

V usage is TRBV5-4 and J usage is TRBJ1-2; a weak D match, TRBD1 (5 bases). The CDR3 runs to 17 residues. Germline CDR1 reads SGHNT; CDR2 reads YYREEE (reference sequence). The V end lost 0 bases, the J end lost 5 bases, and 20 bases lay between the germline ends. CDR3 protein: CASSLAVFGREEYGYTF. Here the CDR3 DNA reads TGTGCCAGCAGCTTGGCGGTTTTTGGCAGGGAAGAGTATGGCTACACCTTC.

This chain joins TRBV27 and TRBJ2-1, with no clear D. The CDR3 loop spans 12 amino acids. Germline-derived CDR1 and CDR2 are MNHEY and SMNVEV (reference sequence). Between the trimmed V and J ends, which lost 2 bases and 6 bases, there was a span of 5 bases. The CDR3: CASSLQGNEQFF. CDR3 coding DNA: TGTGCCAGCAGTTTACAAGGCAATGAGCAGTTCTTC.

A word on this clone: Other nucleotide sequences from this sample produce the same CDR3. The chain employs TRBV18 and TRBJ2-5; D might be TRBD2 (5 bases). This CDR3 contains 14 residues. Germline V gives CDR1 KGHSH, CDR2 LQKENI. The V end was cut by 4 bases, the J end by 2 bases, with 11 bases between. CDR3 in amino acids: CASSLSGVQETQYF. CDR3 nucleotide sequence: TGTGCCAGCTCACTCAGCGGAGTACAAGAGACCCAGTACTTC.

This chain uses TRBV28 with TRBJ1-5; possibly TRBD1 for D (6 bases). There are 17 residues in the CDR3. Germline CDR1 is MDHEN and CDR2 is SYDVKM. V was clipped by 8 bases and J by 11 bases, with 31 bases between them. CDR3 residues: CASPPRDSGGVIRAQHF. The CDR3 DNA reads TGTGCCAGCCCCCCTCGGGATTCGGGGGGCGTTATCAGAGCCCAGCATTTT. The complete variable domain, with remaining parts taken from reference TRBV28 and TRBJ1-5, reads DVKVTQSSRYLVKRTGEKVFLECVQDMDHENMFWYRQDPGLGLRLIYFSYDVKMKEKGDIPEGYSVSREKKERFSLILESASTNQTSMYLCASPPRDSGGVIRAQHFGDGTRLSIL.

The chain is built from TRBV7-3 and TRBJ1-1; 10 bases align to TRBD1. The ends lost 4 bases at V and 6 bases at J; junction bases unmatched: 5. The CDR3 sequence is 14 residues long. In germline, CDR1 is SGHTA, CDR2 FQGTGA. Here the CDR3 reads CASSSGTGVSEAFF. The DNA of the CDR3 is TGTGCCAGCAGCTCAGGGACAGGGGTTTCTGAAGCTTTCTTT.

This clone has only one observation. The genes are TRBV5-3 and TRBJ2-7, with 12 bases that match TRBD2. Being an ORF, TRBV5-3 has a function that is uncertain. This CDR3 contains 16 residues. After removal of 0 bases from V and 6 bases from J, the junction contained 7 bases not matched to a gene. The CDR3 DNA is TGTGCCAGAAGCTTGGTCCTAGCGGGAGGGCGGTGCGAGCAGTACTTC. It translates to CARSLVLAGGRCEQYF.

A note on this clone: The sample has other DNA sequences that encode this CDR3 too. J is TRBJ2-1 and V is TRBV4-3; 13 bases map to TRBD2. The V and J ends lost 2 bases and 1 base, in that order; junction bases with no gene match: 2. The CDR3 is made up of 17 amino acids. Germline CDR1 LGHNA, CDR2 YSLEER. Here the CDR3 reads CASSQRTSGSSYNEQFF. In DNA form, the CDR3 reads TGCGCCAGCAGCCAACGGACTAGCGGGAGTTCCTACAATGAGCAGTTCTTC.

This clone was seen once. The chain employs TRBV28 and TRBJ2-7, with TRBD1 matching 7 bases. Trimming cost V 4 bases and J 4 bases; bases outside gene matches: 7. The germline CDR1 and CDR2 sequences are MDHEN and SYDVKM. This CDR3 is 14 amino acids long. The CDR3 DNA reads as TGTGCCAGCAGTTCCGGGACAGACGATTACGAGCAGTACTTC. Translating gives CASSSGTDDYEQYF.

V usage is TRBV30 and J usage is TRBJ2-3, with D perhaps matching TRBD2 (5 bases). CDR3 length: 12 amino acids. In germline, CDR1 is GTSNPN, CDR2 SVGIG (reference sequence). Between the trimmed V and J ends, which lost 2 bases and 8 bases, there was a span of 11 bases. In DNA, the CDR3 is TGTGCCTGGAGTAGGACCGCGGGTACGCAGTATTTT. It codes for CAWSRTAGTQYF.

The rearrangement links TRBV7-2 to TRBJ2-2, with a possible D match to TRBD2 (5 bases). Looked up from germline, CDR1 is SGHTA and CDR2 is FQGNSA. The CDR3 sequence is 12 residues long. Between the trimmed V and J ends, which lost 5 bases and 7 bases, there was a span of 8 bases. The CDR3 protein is CASSAAGGELFF. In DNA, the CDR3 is TGTGCCAGCAGCGCGGCGGGCGGGGAGCTGTTTTTT. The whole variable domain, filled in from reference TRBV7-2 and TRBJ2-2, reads GAGVSQSPSNKVTEKGKDVELRCDPISGHTALYWYRQSLGQGLEFLIYFQGNSAPDKSGLPSDRFSAERTGGSVSTLTIQRTQQEDSAVYLCASSAAGGELFFGEGSRLTVL.

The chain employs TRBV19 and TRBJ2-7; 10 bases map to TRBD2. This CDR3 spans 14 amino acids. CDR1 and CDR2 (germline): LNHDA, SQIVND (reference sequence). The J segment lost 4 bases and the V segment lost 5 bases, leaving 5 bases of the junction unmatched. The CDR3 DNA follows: TGTGCCAGTAGTCCCCGACTAGCGGGTTACGAGCAGTACTTC. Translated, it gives CASSPRLAGYEQYF.

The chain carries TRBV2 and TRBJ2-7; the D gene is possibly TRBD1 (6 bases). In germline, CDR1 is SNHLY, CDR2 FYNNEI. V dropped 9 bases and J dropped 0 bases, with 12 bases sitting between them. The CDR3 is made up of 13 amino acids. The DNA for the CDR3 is TGTGCCAGTCGACAGGACAGCTCCTACGAGCAGTACTTC. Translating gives CASRQDSSYEQYF.